This T cell receptor beta chain was retrieved from a study of human T cells and chemical hapten exposure. As for the study in general: Mostly female patients had alopecia areata, totalis or universalis.

The time point is: patch test 1, 2 weeks after DPC sensitization. The treatment denotes: therapeutic diphenylcyclopropenone sensitization with weekly scalp DPC. Study-wide points: Once DPC sensitization occurred, TCRs above 1 in 1000 frequency showed no change.

From the RACE reads, TCRdb called clonotypes with MiXCR, one entry per CDR3 protein. In the table there are around 100,000 distinct CDR3 sequences, roughly 9.6% of which are singletons. Germline loops: CDR1 SGHVS, CDR2 FQNEAQ. This CDR3 is built from 16 residues. V gave up 5 bases and J gave up 3 bases; unmatched junction bases: 11. On this clonotype: Its antigen is undetermined.

Sequenced material: whole blood, taken in connection with sensitization to the hapten diphenylcyclopropenone (DPC). The rearrangement joins TRBV7-8 to TRBJ2-3; 7 bases align to TRBD1. The receptor was isolated from a woman between 40 and 50 years old with alopecia areata. Some clones in this sample may be carry-over from other donors' samples. The CDR3 region has the DNA TGTGCCAGCAGCCGAACGGGCAGGGGGTGGACAGATACGCAGTATTTT. Protein sequence: CASSRTGRGWTDTQYF.